The 23 T cell receptor beta chains in this list originate from one sample, sequenced in a study of blood T cells in healthy people across ages (dated by TCRdb to 2013 to 2016). Library preparation used 5' RACE. Sequencing instrument: Illumina HiSeq 2500. A second PCR of 7 to 11 cycles was run with a J-beta primer mix and a sample-barcoded 5' primer. Clones were called with MiXCR by TCRdb after fastp trimmed the public reads at Q25, and only in-frame beta chains were retained. When rows share a CDR3 protein, they turn into one entry using the most common DNA and genes. This sample has roughly 700,000 distinct CDR3 sequences in its table, and approximately 49% of those were observed once. The ten largest make up about a third of the sample. The sequenced sample was blood. These receptor sequences come from an older woman in good health.

This clonotype has ten or more counts. The chain links TRBV7-2 to TRBJ2-3, with D hard to call. The CDR3 covers 13 residues. V was clipped by 6 bases and J by 0 bases, with 7 bases between them. Germline V gene lookup returns CDR1 SGHTA and CDR2 FQGNSA. The CDR3 sequence: CASRFFSTDTQYF. As DNA, the CDR3 is TGTGCCAGCAGGTTTTTTAGCACAGATACGCAGTATTTT.

The table lists this clonotype with a few counts. This sequence joins TRBV29-1 and TRBJ2-4, with D possibly TRBD1 on 5 matching bases. V was shortened by 4 bases and J by 0 bases, with 10 bases between the two germline ends. This CDR3 region has 14 residues. Germline values: CDR1 SQVTM, CDR2 ANQGSEA. DNA for the CDR3: TGCAGCGTTGGGACACCTTCAGCCAAAAACATTCAGTACTTC. Protein sequence: CSVGTPSAKNIQYF.

In its sample, this clonotype was seen a few times. The V and J genes are TRBV5-1 and TRBJ2-1; 7 bases are shared with TRBD2. This CDR3 is 16 amino acids long. CDR1 is SGHRS, CDR2 YFSETQ, per germline. The junction had 13 bases not matched to a gene; V was cut back by 4 bases and J by 6 bases. CDR3 loop: CASSPNRGVGPNEQFF. In DNA form, the CDR3 reads TGCGCCAGCAGCCCCAACCGGGGGGTGGGACCCAATGAGCAGTTCTTC.

The chain combines TRBV10-3 with TRBJ2-7; D uncertain. With 0 bases removed from V and 4 bases from J, the gap between germline ends came to 4 bases. Per the germline V gene, CDR1 is ENHRY and CDR2 is SYGVKD. The CDR3 totals 12 residues. The CDR3 sequence: CAISESVYEQYF. The DNA for the CDR3 is TGTGCCATCAGTGAGTCTGTTTACGAGCAGTACTTC.

This clonotype was seen more than once but under ten times. The rearrangement uses TRBV2 and TRBJ2-7; D might be TRBD1 (5 bases). The ends were cut back, 3 bases at V and 0 bases at J, with 15 bases in the middle. CDR1 SNHLY and CDR2 FYNNEI come from the germline V gene. CDR3 size: 16 residues. The CDR3 bases are TGTGCCAGCAGTGACGGGCTGGGGCCTCGCTCCTACGAGCAGTACTTC. This translates into CASSDGLGPRSYEQYF.

The chain uses TRBV20-1 and TRBJ2-7; 8 bases map to TRBD2. This CDR3 is 15 amino acids long. The germline V gene has CDR1 DFQATT and CDR2 SNEGSKA (reference sequence). The J segment lost 1 base and the V segment lost 0 bases, leaving 5 bases of the junction unmatched. The CDR3 DNA sequence: TGCAGTGCTAGAGAAGGTAGCGGGAATTCCTACGAGCAGTACTTC. Translated, it gives CSAREGSGNSYEQYF.

Note on this clonotype: A much larger clone sits a single nucleotide away, making a read error possible. The DNA for the CDR3 is TGTGCCAGCAGGGTACTAGCCCACAATGAGCAGTACTTC. This sequence encodes CASRVLAHNEQYF. The V call is TRBV2, the J call TRBJ2-5, with D possibly TRBD2 on 6 matching bases. V dropped 6 bases and J dropped 11 bases, with 19 bases sitting between them. The CDR3 consists of 13 residues. From germline, CDR1 is SNHLY and CDR2 FYNNEI.

The chain couples TRBV7-2 to TRBJ2-5; 7 positions match TRBD2. Germline V gene sequence: CDR1 SGHTA, CDR2 FQGNSA. The V segment lost 2 bases and the J segment 11 bases; nucleotides outside the gene matches: 20. The CDR3 has 17 residues. This CDR3 is CASSLWWATSLVVEQYF. The CDR3 region has the DNA TGTGCCAGCAGCTTATGGTGGGCGACTAGCTTGGTAGTTGAGCAGTACTTC.

The chain joins TRBV5-1 to TRBJ2-5, with a weak D call TRBD2 (6 bases). The CDR3 totals 14 residues. Per germline, CDR1 SGHRS and CDR2 YFSETQ. Trimming took 4 bases from V and 11 from J, leaving 21 bases between them. The CDR3 region has the DNA TGCGCCAGCAGCCTCCGGGACTTAAACAATGAGCAGTACTTC. Protein: CASSLRDLNNEQYF.

This rearrangement joins TRBV3-1 to TRBJ1-1, with D uncertain. This CDR3 region has 13 residues. CDR1 and CDR2 (germline): LGHDT, YNNKEL (reference sequence). V was clipped by 1 base and J by 10 bases, with 13 bases between them. The CDR3 nucleotides are TGTGCCAGCAGCCAAGGCAATAGGGTGGGAGCTTTCTTT. Protein product: CASSQGNRVGAFF.

The gene calls are TRBV15 and TRBJ2-5; 7 nucleotides match TRBD1. With the DNA end fitting TRBJ2-7 better, the J assignment may be wrong. Germline CDR1 is LNHNV and CDR2 is YYDKDF (reference sequence). The CDR3 extends over 15 amino acids. The CDR3 sequence: CATSERTGGMDEQYF. CDR3 nucleotides: TGTGCCACCAGCGAAAGGACAGGCGGAATGGACGAGCAGTACTTC.

The rearrangement links TRBV5-1 to TRBJ2-5, with 12 bases that match TRBD2. The length of the CDR3 is 17 residues. Germline lookup yields CDR1 SGHRS and CDR2 YFSETQ. The J segment lost 3 bases and the V segment lost 2 bases, leaving 8 bases of the junction unmatched. In DNA, the CDR3 is TGCGCCAGCAGCTTTGCTCTAGCGGGAGGGGTAGAAGAGACCCAGTACTTC. It is translated as CASSFALAGGVEETQYF. Together with reference TRBV5-1 and TRBJ2-5, the CDR3 gives the full variable domain: KAGVTQTPRYLIKTRGQQVTLSCSPISGHRSVSWYQQTPGQGLQFLFEYFSETQRNKGNFPGRFSGRQFSNSRSEMNVSTLELGDSALYLCASSFALAGGVEETQYFGPGTRLLVL.

The chain joins TRBV20-1 to TRBJ2-5; tentatively, D is TRBD2 (5 bases). CDR3 length: 18 amino acids. V lost 6 bases and J 11 bases, leaving 37 bases between the germline ends. Germline CDR1 reads DFQATT; CDR2 reads SNEGSKA (reference sequence). CDR3 protein: CSASGAAVLFGAYNEQYF. DNA of the CDR3: TGCAGTGCATCCGGAGCGGCCGTCCTTTTCGGAGCCTACAATGAGCAGTACTTC.

V usage is TRBV5-1 and J usage is TRBJ2-1, with 14 bases matching TRBD2. The CDR3 runs to 16 residues. Unmatched junction bases numbered 6, after V lost 0 bases and J lost 10 bases. CDR1 SGHRS and CDR2 YFSETQ come from the germline V gene. This chain's CDR3 is CASSLEGGLAGDEQFF. CDR3 nucleotide sequence: TGCGCCAGCAGCTTGGAGGGGGGACTAGCGGGAGACGAGCAGTTCTTC. Supplemented by reference TRBV5-1 and TRBJ2-1, the full variable domain reads KAGVTQTPRYLIKTRGQQVTLSCSPISGHRSVSWYQQTPGQGLQFLFEYFSETQRNKGNFPGRFSGRQFSNSRSEMNVSTLELGDSALYLCASSLEGGLAGDEQFFGPGTRLTVL.

Note on this clonotype: A much larger clone differs by one base, so this may be a read error. This rearrangement joins TRBV6-1 to TRBJ2-1, with 7 bases identical to TRBD1. Trimming at V came to 7 bases and at J to 8 bases, leaving 8 bases not matched to a gene. The CDR3 is made up of 13 amino acids. Germline-derived CDR1 and CDR2 are MNHNS and SASEGT. The CDR3 DNA is TGTGCCAGCAATTTGGACAGGTACGATGAGCAGTTCTTC. Translating gives CASNLDRYDEQFF.

This clonotype has only a few counts. V gene TRBV6-6 combines with J gene TRBJ2-5; D remains unclear. With 5 bases removed from V and 5 bases from J, the gap between germline ends came to 15 bases. Germline CDR1 and CDR2: MNHNY and SVGAGI (reference sequence). CDR3 length equals 14 residues. The chain's CDR3 is CASSPAMGSETQYF. Written as DNA, the CDR3 is TGTGCCAGCAGTCCAGCCATGGGGTCGGAGACCCAGTACTTC.

This clonotype was seen more than once but under ten times. The chain recombines TRBV10-3 with TRBJ2-7, with D possibly TRBD2 on 6 matching bases. Germline V gene data show CDR1 as ENHRY and CDR2 as SYGVKD. Trimming removed 4 bases from V and 1 base from J, with 11 bases in between. The CDR3 extends over 14 amino acids. The CDR3 DNA is TGTGCCATCAGTGGGGGGGTAGGATCCTACGAGCAGTACTTC. This encodes CAISGGVGSYEQYF.

The chain joins TRBV27 to TRBJ2-4; D unresolved. The CDR3 covers 17 residues. Germline V gene data show CDR1 as MNHEY and CDR2 as SMNVEV (reference sequence). V was pared by 5 bases and J by 0 bases, with 17 bases between. The CDR3 region has the DNA TGTGCCAGCAGTCCCGTGGTTCCGGGTTTAGCCAAAAACATTCAGTACTTC. Translating it yields CASSPVVPGLAKNIQYF.

The chain joins TRBV7-8 to TRBJ1-1, with D unclear. This CDR3 has 13 residues. Trimming shortened V by 0 bases and J by 5 bases, and 7 bases separated the two germline ends. The germline CDR1 and CDR2 sequences are SGHVS and FQNEAQ. Written as DNA, the CDR3 is TGTGCCAGCAGCTTAGCCCCGGAAACTGAAGCTTTCTTT. Protein product: CASSLAPETEAFF. Complete variable domain (other parts from reference TRBV7-8 and TRBJ1-1): GAGVSQSPRYKVAKRGQDVALRCDPISGHVSLFWYQQALGQGPEFLTYFQNEAQLDKSGLPSDRFFAERPEGSVSTLKIQRTQQEDSAVYLCASSLAPETEAFFGQGTRLTVV.

This rearrangement joins TRBV28 to TRBJ2-3; D is ambiguous. V was cut by 10 bases and J by 0 bases, with 17 bases left in between. CDR3 length: 15 residues. Germline V CDR1 and CDR2: MDHEN, SYDVKM. The CDR3 spells CANSSFPTSTDTQYF. CDR3 DNA sequence: TGTGCCAACAGCTCTTTTCCTACTAGCACAGATACGCAGTATTTT.

This clonotype was picked up a small number of times. The rearrangement uses TRBV2 and TRBJ1-1; D remains ambiguous. The CDR3 length is 15 residues. Germline V gene lookup returns CDR1 SNHLY and CDR2 FYNNEI. V lost 5 bases and J 0 bases, leaving 13 bases between the germline ends. Written as DNA, the CDR3 is TGTGCCAGCAGTCCGGACGAAAACATGAACACTGAAGCTTTCTTT. Its protein product is CASSPDENMNTEAFF. Full variable domain (remainder filled in from reference TRBV2 and TRBJ1-1): EPEVTQTPSHQVTQMGQEVILRCVPISNHLYFYWYRQILGQKVEFLVSFYNNEISEKSEIFDDQFSVERPDGSNFTLKIRSTKLEDSAMYFCASSPDENMNTEAFFGQGTRLTVV.

The chain recombines TRBV11-2 with TRBJ1-2; D ambiguous. V gave up 4 bases and J gave up 1 base, with 13 bases separating them. The CDR3 sequence is 15 residues long. CDR1 is SGHAT and CDR2 is FQNNGV in the germline V gene. Written as DNA, the CDR3 is TGTGCCAGCAGCTCACTGAAGGGTTATAACTATGGCTACACCTTC. Translated, it gives CASSSLKGYNYGYTF.

This clonotype was recorded a few times. The chain uses TRBV6-2 or TRBV6-3 and TRBJ2-7; TRBD2 matches at 8 bases. Germline V gene data show CDR1 as MNHEY and CDR2 as SVGEGT. Unmatched junction bases numbered 10, after V lost 6 bases and J lost 3 bases. The CDR3 runs 15 residues. CDR3 nucleotides: TGTGCCAGCAGGCATCTAACGACTAGCGTCTACGAGCAGTACTTC. This translates into CASRHLTTSVYEQYF.